This entry lists 24 T cell receptor beta chains sequenced from one sample in a study of T cell responses to AZD1222 COVID-19 vaccine. The table came from immunoSEQ multiplex PCR; TCRdb's copy has only in-frame clones and leaves some out. The sample carries some 200,000 clones, around 90% recorded once. The sample was peripheral blood, taken on day 0 of AZD1222 vaccination. These receptors were taken from an adult in good health.

This clone was seen a single time. The rearrangement links TRBV7-9 to TRBJ1-1; D ambiguous. Germline assignment: CDR1 SEHNR and CDR2 FQNEAQ (reference sequence). The CDR3 is made up of 15 amino acids. V dropped 1 base and J dropped 1 base, with 10 bases sitting between them. The CDR3: CASSLGTPANTEAFF. CDR3 DNA: TGTGCCAGCAGCTTAGGGACCCCGGCGAACACTGAAGCTTTCTTT.

The CDR3 reads CASSGLAGVRTGELFF. CDR3 sequence (DNA): TGTGCCAGCAGTGGGCTAGCGGGAGTTCGAACCGGGGAGCTGTTTTTT. The chain recombines TRBV6-1 with TRBJ2-2; 10 nucleotides line up with TRBD2. Germline V gene data show CDR1 as MNHNS and CDR2 as SASEGT. Trimming removed 4 bases from V and 5 bases from J; junction bases left unmatched: 7. The CDR3 is 16 residues long.

The rearrangement joins TRBV5-8 to TRBJ2-1, with 8 bases fitting TRBD1. CDR3 length equals 14 residues. The V gene's germline CDR1 is SGHTS and CDR2 YDEGEE. V dropped 10 bases and J dropped 6; count of bases not matched to a gene: 12. The CDR3 spells CAAPGGWGVNEQFF. CDR3 coding DNA: TGTGCCGCTCCAGGGGGCTGGGGCGTCAATGAGCAGTTCTTC. The variable domain in full, with the rest retrieved from reference TRBV5-8 and TRBJ2-1, is EAGVTQSPTHLIKTRGQQATLRCSPISGHTSVYWYQQALGLGLQFLLWYDEGEERNRGNFPPRFSGRQFPNYSSELNVNALELEDSALYLCAAPGGWGVNEQFFGPGTRLTVL.

The J gene is TRBJ2-5, the V gene TRBV7-2; 9 bases line up with TRBD1. With V trimmed by 5 bases and J by 5 bases, 6 bases remained unmatched. Germline V gene lookup returns CDR1 SGHTA and CDR2 FQGNSA. The CDR3 consists of 14 residues. CDR3 amino acids: CASSPTGGGETQYF. The CDR3 nucleotides are TGTGCCAGCAGCCCGACAGGGGGTGGGGAGACCCAGTACTTC.

The genes are TRBV18 and TRBJ2-7, with D possibly called TRBD1 or TRBD2 (5 bases each). Trimming removed 3 bases at V and 5 bases at J, with 20 bases between. Germline V gene sequence: CDR1 KGHSH, CDR2 LQKENI. CDR3 length equals 16 residues. The CDR3 loop is CASSPSLLGARDEQYF. The CDR3 DNA reads TGTGCCAGCTCACCGTCCTTATTAGGGGCGCGGGACGAGCAGTACTTC.

The V call is TRBV3-1 (or the pseudogene TRBV3-2), the J call TRBJ2-7; TRBD1 matches 10 bases. The CDR3 consists of 14 residues. The V gene end was trimmed by 8 bases and the J gene end by 6 bases; junction bases not matched to a gene: 10. Germline V gene sequence: CDR1 LGHDT, CDR2 YNNKEL (reference sequence). The CDR3 DNA reads as TGTGCCAGCGTCCGAGGGGACAGGGGTATCGAGCAGTACTTC. Translation: CASVRGDRGIEQYF.

V gene TRBV12-3 or TRBV12-4 combines with J gene TRBJ1-1; D is undetermined. The length of the CDR3 is 12 residues. V shed 8 bases and J shed 8 bases, with 15 bases lying between them. DNA of the CDR3: TGTGCCAGCCGACCCCCTGGGGAAGAAGCTTTCTTT. Translating gives CASRPPGEEAFF.

This chain links TRBV5-1 with TRBJ2-5; 14 nucleotides match TRBD2. V gave up 1 base and J gave up 5 bases; unmatched junction bases: 7. This CDR3 comprises 17 residues. Per germline, CDR1 SGHRS and CDR2 YFSETQ. CDR3 residues: CASSLRLAGGPGETQYF. Written as DNA, the CDR3 is TGCGCCAGCAGCTTGAGACTAGCGGGAGGGCCCGGGGAGACCCAGTACTTC. The full variable domain, completed using reference TRBV5-1 and TRBJ2-5, is KAGVTQTPRYLIKTRGQQVTLSCSPISGHRSVSWYQQTPGQGLQFLFEYFSETQRNKGNFPGRFSGRQFSNSRSEMNVSTLELGDSALYLCASSLRLAGGPGETQYFGPGTRLLVL.

This chain joins TRBV7-6 and TRBJ2-1, with D possibly being TRBD2 (6 bases). This CDR3 is 16 amino acids long. Germline assignment: CDR1 SGHVS and CDR2 FNYEAQ. Trimming pared 1 base from V and 6 bases from J, leaving 16 bases between. The CDR3 sequence: CASSLVRGGAANEQFF. DNA for the CDR3: TGTGCCAGCAGCTTAGTGCGGGGCGGGGCCGCCAATGAGCAGTTCTTC.

V gene TRBV5-4 combines with J gene TRBJ1-6; D gene unclear. The CDR3 sequence is 19 residues long. Per germline, CDR1 SGHNT and CDR2 YYREEE (reference sequence). Trimming took off 0 bases at V and 0 bases at J, with 16 bases between the two ends. CDR3 residues: CASSLVPTRTYSYNSPLHF. The CDR3 DNA reads as TGTGCCAGCAGCTTGGTCCCAACTCGTACCTACTCCTATAATTCACCCCTCCACTTT.

This clone was observed a single time. The chain has TRBV12-3 or TRBV12-4 and TRBJ2-1; D uncertain. V was shortened by 5 bases and J by 0 bases, with 5 bases between the two germline ends. The CDR3 covers 13 residues. The CDR3 loop is CASSPSSYNEQFF. The CDR3 DNA follows: TGTGCCAGCAGTCCTAGCTCCTACAATGAGCAGTTCTTC.

This clone was seen only once. CDR3 sequence reads: CASSLPDRGTMNTEAFF. Written as DNA, the CDR3 is TGTGCCAGCAGCTTACCCGACAGGGGAACCATGAACACTGAAGCTTTCTTT. The chain joins TRBV7-8 to TRBJ1-1; 8 positions match TRBD1. Per the germline V gene, CDR1 is SGHVS and CDR2 is FQNEAQ. With 2 bases clipped from V and 0 bases from J, the junction kept 8 bases outside the gene matches. The CDR3 covers 17 residues. The complete variable domain, with remaining parts taken from reference TRBV7-8 and TRBJ1-1, reads GAGVSQSPRYKVAKRGQDVALRCDPISGHVSLFWYQQALGQGPEFLTYFQNEAQLDKSGLPSDRFFAERPEGSVSTLKIQRTQQEDSAVYLCASSLPDRGTMNTEAFFGQGTRLTVV.

The rearrangement uses TRBV29-1 and TRBJ1-2, with D uncertain. Germline V CDR1 and CDR2: SQVTM, ANQGSEA. The ends were cut back, 0 bases at V and 2 bases at J, with 7 bases in the middle. The CDR3 loop spans 13 amino acids. The CDR3 DNA sequence: TGCAGCGTTGAAGACCAGATCAACTATGGCTACACCTTC. Its translation: CSVEDQINYGYTF.

The chain recombines TRBV3-1 (or the pseudogene TRBV3-2) with TRBJ1-2; the match to TRBD1 covers 7 bases. From germline, CDR1 is LGHDT and CDR2 YNNKEL (reference sequence). CDR3 size: 15 residues. J was trimmed by 3 bases and V by 4 bases; bases with no gene match: 8. The CDR3 region is CASSLTDREYYGYTF. The CDR3 DNA reads TGTGCCAGCAGCCTGACCGACAGGGAATACTATGGCTACACCTTC.

The sample holds a few counts of this clone. The chain is built from TRBV11-2 and TRBJ2-7; D is unclear. Germline CDR1 reads SGHAT; CDR2 reads FQNNGV. This CDR3 has 19 residues. Trimming left V 0 bases short and J 3 bases short, with 24 bases between. CDR3 region: CASSLDAVRPTDTGYEQYF. The CDR3 coding sequence is TGTGCCAGCAGCTTAGATGCAGTGCGCCCTACGGATACGGGCTACGAGCAGTACTTC. The variable domain in full, completed from reference TRBV11-2 and TRBJ2-7, reads EAGVAQSPRYKIIEKRQSVAFWCNPISGHATLYWYQQILGQGPKLLIQFQNNGVVDDSQLPKDRFSAERLKGVDSTLKIQPAKLEDSAVYLCASSLDAVRPTDTGYEQYFGPGTRLTVT.

The CDR3 is CASSPGLAGGWYNEQFF. The CDR3 DNA reads as TGCGCCAGCAGCCCGGGACTAGCGGGAGGGTGGTACAATGAGCAGTTCTTC. This rearrangement joins TRBV5-1 to TRBJ2-1; TRBD2 matches 16 bases. Per the germline V gene, CDR1 is SGHRS and CDR2 is YFSETQ. V shed 4 bases, J shed 4 bases, and the junction held 5 bases outside the gene matches. This CDR3 is 17 amino acids long.

The V and J genes are TRBV18 and TRBJ2-7; 7 positions match TRBD1. Germline V gives CDR1 KGHSH, CDR2 LQKENI. The V segment lost 5 bases and the J segment 3 bases; nucleotides outside the gene matches: 1. CDR3 size: 12 residues. CDR3 region: CASSGTVYEQYF. The CDR3 DNA sequence: TGTGCCAGCTCAGGGACAGTCTACGAGCAGTACTTC. Looking up the rest from reference TRBV18 and TRBJ2-7 gives the full variable domain: NAGVMQNPRHLVRRRGQEARLRCSPMKGHSHVYWYRQLPEEGLKFMVYLQKENIIDESGMPKERFSAEFPKEGPSILRIQQVVRGDSAAYFCASSGTVYEQYFGPGTRLTVT.

This clone was counted a single time. The chain joins TRBV5-6 to TRBJ1-6; 11 bases match TRBD1. The CDR3 covers 19 residues. CDR1 and CDR2 (germline): SGHDT, YYEEEE. Losses at the gene ends were 4 bases for V and 5 bases for J; bases not matched to a gene: 14. The CDR3 is CASSRGDRGFFGDNSPLHF. CDR3 nucleotide sequence: TGTGCCAGCAGCCGTGGGGACAGGGGGTTCTTTGGGGATAATTCACCCCTCCACTTT. Using reference TRBV5-6 and TRBJ1-6 for the parts outside the CDR3, the full variable domain is DAGVTQSPTHLIKTRGQQVTLRCSPKSGHDTVSWYQQALGQGPQFIFQYYEEEERQRGNFPDRFSGHQFPNYSSELNVNALLLGDSALYLCASSRGDRGFFGDNSPLHFGNGTRLTVT.

This chain connects TRBV27 to TRBJ1-5; TRBD1 agrees at 12 bases. The length of the CDR3 is 16 residues. The V gene end was trimmed by 6 bases and the J gene end by 6 bases; junction bases not matched to a gene: 9. Looked up from germline, CDR1 is MNHEY and CDR2 is SMNVEV (reference sequence). This CDR3 reads CASSPGTGGGGQPQHF. The CDR3 DNA reads as TGTGCCAGCAGCCCCGGGACAGGGGGCGGTGGTCAGCCCCAGCATTTT.

The chain is built from TRBV9 and TRBJ1-3, with TRBD1 as a possible D gene (6 bases). V dropped 4 bases and J dropped 0 bases, with 14 bases sitting between them. The CDR3 totals 16 residues. Germline V gene sequence: CDR1 SGDLS, CDR2 YYNGEE. The CDR3 loop is CASSPRPGASGNTIYF. CDR3 bases: TGTGCCAGCAGCCCCCGTCCGGGGGCCTCTGGAAACACCATATATTTT.

The V and J genes are TRBV13 and TRBJ1-2, with TRBD1 matching 7 bases. The ends lost 7 bases at V and 2 bases at J; junction bases unmatched: 16. The CDR3 sequence is 17 residues long. Germline CDR1 PRHDT, CDR2 FYEKMQ (reference sequence). CDR3 in amino acids: CASTFRQGRLENYGYTF. The CDR3 DNA follows: TGTGCCAGCACATTCAGACAGGGTCGACTTGAGAACTATGGCTACACCTTC.

The rearrangement uses TRBV9 and TRBJ1-5, with a possible D match to TRBD1 (5 bases). Trimming stripped 3 bases from V and 4 bases from J, with 17 bases between. The CDR3 has 16 amino acids. Germline values: CDR1 SGDLS, CDR2 YYNGEE. CDR3 residues: CASSEGGTQGNQPQHF. CDR3 coding DNA: TGTGCCAGCAGCGAAGGCGGGACTCAAGGGAATCAGCCCCAGCATTTT.

The gene calls are TRBV24-1 and TRBJ1-1; 8 bases agree with TRBD1. The CDR3 runs to 15 residues. V gave up 9 bases and J gave up 4 bases; unmatched junction bases: 12. Looked up from germline, CDR1 is KGHDR and CDR2 is SFDVKD. CDR3 coding DNA: TGTGCCACCGCGAAGACAGGGGAGGATAGCACTGAAGCTTTCTTT. This sequence encodes CATAKTGEDSTEAFF.

This clone has more than one count but fewer than ten. This chain uses TRBV6-4 with TRBJ2-5; D remains unclear. This CDR3 has 15 residues. Germline assignment: CDR1 MRHNA and CDR2 SNTAGT. Deletions cut 3 bases from V and 1 base from J, with 12 bases between. The CDR3 DNA is TGTGCCAGCAGTGAGACTGCGTCAGGCCAAGAGACCCAGTACTTC. Protein product: CASSETASGQETQYF.